One and the same sample provided the 29 T cell receptor beta chains below, sequenced in a study of cytomegalovirus exposure and HLA in healthy donors. It was with 60 Vbeta and 13 Jbeta primers that the PCR ran. Profiled with immunoSEQ multiplex PCR; TCRdb holds only in-frame clones, not every one. This sample carries about 160,000 clones, under 85% of them seen once, and the ten largest clones take approximately 4%. Sequencing was carried out using PBMCs. These receptor sequences come from a man aged 45-65 years in good health and CMV-seropositive.

Written as DNA, the CDR3 is TGTGCCAGCAGCTTGGTAGGGCGGGGCGCGAACACCGGGGAGCTGTTTTTT. Its protein is CASSLVGRGANTGELFF. V and J are TRBV5-4 and TRBJ2-2; TRBD2 might be the D (6 bases). Trimming removed 0 bases from V and 0 bases from J, with 12 bases in between. This CDR3 contains 17 residues. The germline CDR1 and CDR2 sequences are SGHNT and YYREEE (reference sequence).

The chain has TRBV5-8 and TRBJ1-1; TRBD1 matches 8 bases. J gave up 6 bases and V 6 bases, and 4 bases lay outside the gene matches. CDR3 length: 12 amino acids. CDR1 is SGHTS and CDR2 is YDEGEE in the germline V gene. In nucleotides, the CDR3 is TGTGCCAGCAATCAGGGGGCGTCTGAAGCTTTCTTT. Residues: CASNQGASEAFF.

V is TRBV9 and J is TRBJ2-3; D gene ambiguous. Germline CDR1 SGDLS, CDR2 YYNGEE. This CDR3 has 14 residues. V shed 0 bases and J shed 0 bases, with 5 bases lying between them. The CDR3 DNA is TGTGCCAGCAGCGTAGAGACTAGCACAGATACGCAGTATTTT. Residues: CASSVETSTDTQYF.

This chain joins TRBV27 and TRBJ2-4; D is unresolved. Germline CDR1 is MNHEY and CDR2 is SMNVEV (reference sequence). Trimming removed 5 bases from V and 0 bases from J, with 17 bases in between. CDR3 length: 17 residues. The CDR3 bases are TGTGCCAGCAGTCCCCCGACGGTTACGGGAGCCAAAAACATTCAGTACTTC. This gives the protein CASSPPTVTGAKNIQYF.

The chain recombines TRBV11-2 with TRBJ2-7; TRBD2 agrees at 11 bases. The CDR3 totals 14 residues. CDR1 and CDR2 from the germline V gene are SGHAT and FQNNGV. The V and J ends lost 3 bases and 5 bases, in that order; junction bases with no gene match: 3. The CDR3 DNA reads as TGTGCCAGCAGCTTGACTAGCGGGATCGACGAGCAGTACTTC. Amino acid sequence: CASSLTSGIDEQYF.

This chain connects TRBV7-8 to TRBJ2-7, with D possibly TRBD1 on 6 matching bases. Germline V gene sequence: CDR1 SGHVS, CDR2 FQNEAQ. Trimming took 5 bases from V and 0 from J, leaving 8 bases between them. The CDR3 has 13 residues. CDR3 residues: CASSRDTSYEQYF. DNA for the CDR3: TGTGCCAGCAGCCGGGACACCTCCTACGAGCAGTACTTC. Based on the CDR3 plus reference TRBV7-8 and TRBJ2-7, the full variable domain is GAGVSQSPRYKVAKRGQDVALRCDPISGHVSLFWYQQALGQGPEFLTYFQNEAQLDKSGLPSDRFFAERPEGSVSTLKIQRTQQEDSAVYLCASSRDTSYEQYFGPGTRLTVT.

The chain links TRBV29-1 to TRBJ2-7, with D possibly being TRBD1 (5 bases). This CDR3 contains 11 residues. Germline-derived CDR1 and CDR2 are SQVTM and ANQGSEA. V dropped 7 bases and J dropped 1 base, with 8 bases sitting between them. CDR3 amino acids: CSAKGSYEQYF. CDR3 sequence (DNA): TGCAGCGCCAAGGGGTCCTACGAGCAGTACTTC.

This clone was recorded only once. The chain links TRBV4-1 to TRBJ2-5, with D maybe TRBD1 (5 bases). V was cut by 3 bases and J by 5 bases, with 16 bases left in between. Germline CDR1 reads MGHRA; CDR2 reads YSYEKL. This CDR3 has 15 residues. The CDR3 nucleotides are TGCGCCAGCAGCCATATGATTGGGGCAGGGGAGACCCAGTACTTC. Its protein product is CASSHMIGAGETQYF.

The chain carries TRBV6-5 and TRBJ2-5, with D uncertain. With 5 bases removed from V and 3 bases from J, the gap between germline ends came to 10 bases. The germline CDR1 and CDR2 sequences are MNHEY and SVGAGI. This CDR3 has 13 amino acids. The CDR3 DNA is TGTGCCAGCAGTCTAAGATCCGAAGAGACCCAGTACTTC. Protein sequence: CASSLRSEETQYF.

J is TRBJ2-2 and V is TRBV7-2; D might be TRBD2 (6 bases). Germline CDR1 and CDR2: SGHTA and FQGNSA. V dropped 1 base and J dropped 6 bases, with 12 bases sitting between them. This CDR3 has 15 amino acids. CDR3 nucleotides: TGTGCCAGCAGCTTAGTGGTTAGCGGCCCCGGGGAGCTGTTTTTT. Protein: CASSLVVSGPGELFF.

This clone was recorded once. The J gene is TRBJ2-1, the V gene TRBV10-3; 7 nucleotides agree with TRBD2. There are 15 residues in the CDR3. V lost 4 bases, J lost 0 bases, and 3 bases stayed unmatched. From germline, CDR1 is ENHRY and CDR2 SYGVKD. The CDR3 DNA reads as TGTGCCATCAGTGGAGGGGAGGGCTCCTACAATGAGCAGTTCTTC. Its translation: CAISGGEGSYNEQFF.

The chain combines TRBV7-2 with TRBJ2-2; perhaps TRBD2 as D (5 bases). CDR1 is SGHTA and CDR2 is FQGNSA in the germline V gene. The CDR3 loop spans 17 amino acids. Trimming left V 0 bases short and J 5 bases short, with 16 bases between. The CDR3 DNA reads as TGTGCCAGCAGCTTAGCGGCTCTTCTCTCGGGGACCGGGGAGCTGTTTTTT. Its protein product is CASSLAALLSGTGELFF.

This chain links TRBV2 with TRBJ2-1; D not certain. The germline gives CDR1 SNHLY, CDR2 FYNNEI. The CDR3 contains 13 residues. Between the trimmed V and J ends, which lost 2 bases and 7 bases, there was a span of 9 bases. The CDR3 spells CASSEPGKNEQFF. The CDR3 DNA follows: TGTGCCAGCAGTGAACCTGGCAAAAATGAGCAGTTCTTC.

The genes are TRBV28 and TRBJ2-5, with 7 nucleotides matching TRBD1. Trimming took 5 bases from V and 5 from J; bases not matched to a gene: 5. Germline CDR1 and CDR2: MDHEN and SYDVKM. The CDR3 spans 13 residues. The CDR3 is CASSHRGVETQYF. In DNA form, the CDR3 reads TGTGCCAGCAGTCACAGGGGAGTCGAGACCCAGTACTTC.

This rearrangement joins TRBV11-2 to TRBJ2-5; 8 bases line up with TRBD2. The junction had 11 bases not matched to a gene; V was cut back by 1 base and J by 1 base. Germline lookup yields CDR1 SGHAT and CDR2 FQNNGV. This CDR3 is 18 amino acids long. For the CDR3, the DNA is TGTGCCAGCAGCTTAGCTTGGTATGGGAGCGGGGGCCAAGAGACCCAGTACTTC. Its protein is CASSLAWYGSGGQETQYF.

This clone was seen just once. The CDR3 loop reads CASSSAPGGSNTEAFF. The CDR3, as DNA: TGTGCCAGCAGCTCCGCACCAGGGGGCTCGAACACTGAAGCTTTCTTT. V gene TRBV7-9 combines with J gene TRBJ1-1; TRBD1 matches at 8 bases. The CDR3 contains 16 residues. J lost 1 base, V lost 4 bases, and 8 bases had no gene match. The V gene's germline CDR1 is SEHNR and CDR2 FQNEAQ (reference sequence).

The chain recombines TRBV2 with TRBJ2-3; D call uncertain. The ends were cut back, 7 bases at V and 0 bases at J, with 11 bases in the middle. The germline CDR1 and CDR2 sequences are SNHLY and FYNNEI. The CDR3 is made up of 14 amino acids. This CDR3 reads CASTPDTSTDTQYF. The CDR3 bases are TGTGCCAGCACCCCTGATACTAGCACAGATACGCAGTATTTT.

J is TRBJ2-2 and V is TRBV19; no firm D call. Germline-derived CDR1 and CDR2 are LNHDA and SQIVND (reference sequence). The CDR3 sequence is 14 residues long. Between the trimmed V and J ends, which lost 3 bases and 3 bases, there was a span of 8 bases. The CDR3 loop reads CASSISPYTGELFF. The CDR3 DNA reads TGTGCCAGTAGTATTAGTCCCTACACCGGGGAGCTGTTTTTT.

The rearrangement links TRBV6-1 to TRBJ2-3, with TRBD1 as a possible D gene (6 bases). Germline values: CDR1 MNHNS, CDR2 SASEGT. The V and J ends lost 10 bases and 0 bases respectively, with 14 bases between them. This CDR3 spans 14 amino acids. Here the CDR3 reads CATRSGASTDTQYF. The CDR3 DNA reads TGTGCCACACGATCAGGGGCGAGCACAGATACGCAGTATTTT.

This chain uses TRBV5-4 with TRBJ2-7; D perhaps matches TRBD2 (5 bases). The CDR3 consists of 14 residues. The V gene lost 2 bases and the J gene lost 5 bases, with 14 bases spanning the gap. Germline V gene lookup returns CDR1 SGHNT and CDR2 YYREEE (reference sequence). The CDR3 loop is CASSFPGSNHEQYF. The CDR3 DNA follows: TGTGCCAGCAGCTTCCCGGGGTCCAATCACGAGCAGTACTTC.

The chain is built from TRBV5-1 and TRBJ1-2; TRBD1 matches at 7 bases. CDR3 length equals 14 residues. The germline CDR1 and CDR2 sequences are SGHRS and YFSETQ. Trimming at V came to 4 bases and at J to 6 bases, leaving 9 bases not matched to a gene. The CDR3 nucleotides read TGCGCCAGCAGCCCCCAAGGGGGCTCACATGGCTACACCTTC. Encoded protein: CASSPQGGSHGYTF.

V and J are TRBV2 and TRBJ1-5; D gene uncertain. The CDR3 consists of 14 residues. Germline lookup yields CDR1 SNHLY and CDR2 FYNNEI. V dropped 2 bases and J dropped 2 bases, with 7 bases sitting between them. This chain's CDR3 is CASSENSGNQPQHF. CDR3 sequence (DNA): TGTGCCAGCAGTGAAAATAGTGGCAATCAGCCCCAGCATTTT.

The chain recombines TRBV15 with TRBJ2-4; 11 positions match TRBD1. The CDR3 contains 18 residues. The trim removed 3 bases at V and 3 bases at J, leaving 10 bases unmatched. Germline assignment: CDR1 LNHNV and CDR2 YYDKDF (reference sequence). The CDR3: CATSRDRGRENGKNIQYF. As DNA, the CDR3 is TGTGCCACCAGCAGGGACAGGGGGCGTGAGAATGGCAAAAACATTCAGTACTTC.

The chain joins TRBV4-2 to TRBJ1-2; weak D call: TRBD1 (6 bases). The CDR3 runs to 16 residues. Per the germline V gene, CDR1 is LGHNA and CDR2 is YNFKEQ. V shed 0 bases and J shed 0 bases, with 11 bases lying between them. DNA of the CDR3: TGTGCCAGCAGCCAAGACTTATCAGGGGCTAACTATGGCTACACCTTC. It yields the protein CASSQDLSGANYGYTF.

The chain uses TRBV5-1 and TRBJ2-1; a weak D match, TRBD1 (5 bases). The CDR3 covers 17 residues. V gave up 3 bases and J gave up 0 bases, with 16 bases separating them. The germline CDR1 and CDR2 sequences are SGHRS and YFSETQ. Written as DNA, the CDR3 is TGCGCCAGCAGCTGGAACCCCACAGGAGACTCCTACAATGAGCAGTTCTTC. This codes for CASSWNPTGDSYNEQFF.

V usage is TRBV6-4 and J usage is TRBJ2-2; D perhaps matches TRBD1 (5 bases). V lost 5 bases to trimming and J lost 4 bases, with 14 bases between them. This CDR3 is 15 amino acids long. Germline CDR1 is MRHNA and CDR2 is SNTAGT. The CDR3 loop is CASSPQGTVTGELFF. DNA for the CDR3: TGTGCCAGCAGTCCCCAGGGCACGGTCACCGGGGAGCTGTTTTTT.

This clone was seen once. This rearrangement joins TRBV29-1 to TRBJ2-2; D ambiguous. Germline V CDR1 and CDR2: SQVTM, ANQGSEA. Trimming removed 7 bases from V and 7 bases from J, with 13 bases in between. This CDR3 spans 12 amino acids. The CDR3 here is CSAQVALGELFF. CDR3 DNA: TGCAGCGCCCAGGTGGCACTCGGGGAGCTGTTTTTT.

The chain is built from TRBV15 and TRBJ2-7; TRBD2 is a possible D gene (5 bases). CDR1 and CDR2 from the germline V gene are LNHNV and YYDKDF (reference sequence). The CDR3 sequence is 18 residues long. V lost 0 bases to trimming and J lost 6 bases, with 24 bases between them. CDR3 coding DNA: TGTGCCACCAGCAGAGACCGGGGTGGCACGGGTTCTGGCGGCGAGCAGTACTTC. Translating gives CATSRDRGGTGSGGEQYF.

This clone was found once. The V and J genes are TRBV27 and TRBJ1-1; no clear D. CDR3 size: 15 residues. Germline CDR1 and CDR2: MNHEY and SMNVEV (reference sequence). Trimming stripped 0 bases from V and 1 base from J, with 9 bases between. CDR3 residues: CASSLSPDSNTEAFF. CDR3 bases: TGTGCCAGCAGTTTATCTCCAGATTCGAACACTGAAGCTTTCTTT.